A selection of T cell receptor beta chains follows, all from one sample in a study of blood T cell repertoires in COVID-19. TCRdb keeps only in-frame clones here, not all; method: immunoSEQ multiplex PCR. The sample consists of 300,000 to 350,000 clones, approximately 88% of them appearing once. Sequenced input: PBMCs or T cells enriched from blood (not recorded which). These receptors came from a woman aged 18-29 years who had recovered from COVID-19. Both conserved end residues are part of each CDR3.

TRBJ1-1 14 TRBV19 CASSVRGGNTEAFF
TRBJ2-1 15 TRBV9 CASSVEGGSYNEQFF
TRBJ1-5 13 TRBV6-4 CASSEQPNQPQHF
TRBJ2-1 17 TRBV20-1 CSASRSGRDLSYNEQFF
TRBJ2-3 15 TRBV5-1 CASSFSGRATDTQYF
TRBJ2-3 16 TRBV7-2 CASSPYRKSSTDTQYF
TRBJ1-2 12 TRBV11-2 CASSLQGLGYTF
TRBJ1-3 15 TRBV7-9 CASSSGQGDGNTIYF
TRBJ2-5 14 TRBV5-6 CASSEEGPGETQYF
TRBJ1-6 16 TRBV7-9 CASSLPSGTGNSPLHF
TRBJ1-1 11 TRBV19 CASIQDTEAFF
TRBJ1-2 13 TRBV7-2 CASSVGQAWGYTF
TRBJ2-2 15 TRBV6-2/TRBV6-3 CASNPGDSRTGELFF
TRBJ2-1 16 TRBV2 CASSGTGGAGYNEQFF
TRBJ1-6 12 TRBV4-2 CASAGQDSPLHF
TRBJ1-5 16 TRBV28 CASSSRRGRENQPQHF
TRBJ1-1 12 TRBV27 CASKTGYTEAFF
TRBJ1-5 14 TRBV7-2 CASRATNSNQPQHF
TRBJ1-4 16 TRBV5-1 CASSPRLPGQGEKLFF
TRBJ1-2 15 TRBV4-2 CASSQDYTGNYGYTF
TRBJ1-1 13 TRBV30 CAWNTGFDTEAFF
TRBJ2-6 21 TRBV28 CASSLRRFFRDTAPGANVLTF
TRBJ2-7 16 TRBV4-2 CASSSPRASGTNEQYF
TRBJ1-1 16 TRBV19 CASSISLLGASAEAFF
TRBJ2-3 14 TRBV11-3 CASSPRTSTDTQYF
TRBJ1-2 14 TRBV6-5 CASSMRGLDYGYTF
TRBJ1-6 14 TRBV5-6 CASSPSSGRWALHF
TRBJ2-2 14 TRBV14 CASGQGMNTGELFF
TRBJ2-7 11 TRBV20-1 CSAGGNKGQYF
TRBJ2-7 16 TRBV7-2 CASSPRGTYSSYEQYF
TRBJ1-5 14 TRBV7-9 CASSLDGRKGPQHF
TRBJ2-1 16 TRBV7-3 CASSRMGLAGDNEQFF
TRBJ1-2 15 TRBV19 CASSHPGQAIYGYTF
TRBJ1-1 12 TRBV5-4 CASRQGNTEAFF
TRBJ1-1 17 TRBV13 CASSSIPGDSMNTEAFF
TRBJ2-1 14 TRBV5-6 CASSGSEGANEQFF
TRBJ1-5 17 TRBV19 CASTLTGADYSNQPQHF
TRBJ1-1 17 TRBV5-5 CASSLAKGREFNTEAFF
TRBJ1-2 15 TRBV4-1 CASSQELHRETGYTF
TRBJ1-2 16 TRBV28 CASRVPLRRRMDGYTF
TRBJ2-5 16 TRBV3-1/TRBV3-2 CASSRLRAGGGETQYF
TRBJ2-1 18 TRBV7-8 CASSFGLAGGLSYNEQFF
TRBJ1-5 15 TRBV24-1 CATSDGYHGYQPQHF
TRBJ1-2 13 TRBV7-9 CASSPQAGYGYTF
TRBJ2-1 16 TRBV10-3 CAINHRGPLRSGEQFF
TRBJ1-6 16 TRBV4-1 CASSQAGGFYNSPLHF
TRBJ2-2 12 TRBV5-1 CASGGETGELFF